The 25 T cell receptor beta chains reported below all come from one sample, sequenced in a study of blood T cell repertoires in COVID-19. The method was immunoSEQ multiplex PCR; TCRdb's version includes in-frame clones alone and lacks a portion of them. The sample includes under 110,000 clones, 92% of them seen just once. Sample: peripheral blood. The receptors shown here come from a man aged 45-65 years with active COVID-19.

This clone has only one observation. V gene TRBV11-1 combines with J gene TRBJ1-1; D unresolved. V lost 5 bases, J lost 0 bases, and 16 bases lay in between. Germline values: CDR1 SGHAT, CDR2 FQDESV (reference sequence). CDR3 size: 16 residues. The CDR3 region is CASSNKAGLMNTEAFF. CDR3 DNA: TGTGCCAGCAGCAATAAAGCGGGCCTCATGAACACTGAAGCTTTCTTT.

This clone has a single count. The chain uses TRBV28 and TRBJ1-6; 9 bases match TRBD1. Unmatched junction bases numbered 20, after V lost 5 bases and J lost 9 bases. Germline V gives CDR1 MDHEN, CDR2 SYDVKM. CDR3 length: 19 amino acids. CDR3 DNA: TGTGCCAGCAGTCCCCAGGGGGACAGGGAAGTCGAAGGGGGTTCACCCCTCCACTTT. This translates into CASSPQGDREVEGGSPLHF.

The chain couples TRBV30 to TRBJ1-5; possibly TRBD1 for D (6 bases). V was cut by 0 bases and J by 3 bases, with 12 bases left in between. The CDR3 is 15 residues long. The germline CDR1 and CDR2 sequences are GTSNPN and SVGIG (reference sequence). The CDR3, as DNA: TGTGCCTGGAGTGTACGAACAGGGCTCAATCAGCCCCAGCATTTT. It specifies CAWSVRTGLNQPQHF.

The CDR3 DNA is TGTGCCATCAGTGAAATTACTAGCGGGAAGAATGAGCAGTTCTTC. Translating it yields CAISEITSGKNEQFF. The V gene is TRBV10-3, the J gene TRBJ2-1; 10 bases map to TRBD2. The germline CDR1 and CDR2 sequences are ENHRY and SYGVKD. This CDR3 spans 15 amino acids. V shed 3 bases and J 7 bases; nucleotides not matched to a gene: 6.

The chain carries TRBV28 and TRBJ1-2, with 10 bases matching TRBD1. The J segment lost 4 bases and the V segment lost 7 bases, leaving 12 bases of the junction unmatched. The germline CDR1 and CDR2 sequences are MDHEN and SYDVKM. The CDR3 is made up of 16 amino acids. CDR3 coding DNA: TGTGCCAGCATCCCGGGACAGGGGATCCCCCCCTATGGCTACACCTTC. It codes for CASIPGQGIPPYGYTF.

This sequence joins TRBV5-1 and TRBJ2-7; D is uncertain. The CDR3 has 14 residues. Trimming pared 1 base from V and 2 bases from J, leaving 10 bases between. Per the germline V gene, CDR1 is SGHRS and CDR2 is YFSETQ. The CDR3 coding sequence is TGCGCCAGCAGCTTGTCACAGCTACCCTACGAGCAGTACTTC. Translating it yields CASSLSQLPYEQYF.

The chain has TRBV12-3 or TRBV12-4 and TRBJ1-1; the match to TRBD1 covers 7 bases. Trimming at V came to 6 bases and at J to 1 base, leaving 2 bases not matched to a gene. The CDR3 loop spans 13 amino acids. The CDR3 is CASRQGWNTEAFF. The CDR3 DNA sequence: TGTGCCAGCAGACAGGGGTGGAACACTGAAGCTTTCTTT.

The CDR3 here is CASSESRGFTNEKLFF. The CDR3 nucleotides read TGTGCCAGCAGTGAATCCAGGGGATTCACTAATGAAAAACTGTTTTTT. The chain employs TRBV2 and TRBJ1-4; D is possibly TRBD1 (6 bases). Looked up from germline, CDR1 is SNHLY and CDR2 is FYNNEI. CDR3 length: 16 residues. Between the trimmed V and J ends, which lost 2 bases and 2 bases, there was a span of 12 bases.

V and J are TRBV6-6 and TRBJ1-5; D not resolved. The CDR3 runs to 14 residues. Per the germline V gene, CDR1 is MNHNY and CDR2 is SVGAGI (reference sequence). Between the trimmed V and J ends, which lost 6 bases and 7 bases, there was a span of 16 bases. The CDR3 sequence is CASSHPGVGQPQHF. CDR3 DNA sequence: TGTGCCAGCAGCCACCCCGGGGTCGGGCAGCCCCAGCATTTT.

The count of this clone is one. The rearrangement links TRBV2 to TRBJ2-1, with 10 bases that match TRBD2. The V segment lost 6 bases and the J segment 7 bases; nucleotides outside the gene matches: 6. This CDR3 contains 14 residues. Germline V CDR1 and CDR2: SNHLY, FYNNEI. The CDR3 protein is CASRRTSGANEQFF. As DNA, the CDR3 is TGTGCCAGCAGGCGGACTAGCGGTGCGAATGAGCAGTTCTTC.

The V call is TRBV6-1, the J call TRBJ1-3; D is unresolved. Trimming shortened V by 1 base and J by 4 bases, and 5 bases separated the two germline ends. CDR1 is MNHNS and CDR2 is SASEGT in the germline V gene. This CDR3 contains 13 residues. The CDR3 spells CASSEDRGNTIYF. As DNA, the CDR3 is TGTGCCAGCAGTGAAGACAGAGGAAACACCATATATTTT.

A few counts support this clone. The rearrangement uses TRBV2 and TRBJ1-5, with 12 bases lining up with TRBD1. This CDR3 region has 15 residues. Germline lookup yields CDR1 SNHLY and CDR2 FYNNEI. Germline trimming cut 4 bases from V and 7 bases from J; bases unmatched to any gene: 5. The CDR3 loop reads CASSGGQGAWQPQHF. CDR3 in DNA: TGTGCCAGCAGTGGGGGACAGGGGGCTTGGCAGCCCCAGCATTTT.

The chain links TRBV6-5 to TRBJ2-7; 9 nucleotides agree with TRBD1. V shed 6 bases, J shed 5 bases, and the junction held 11 bases outside the gene matches. Germline lookup yields CDR1 MNHEY and CDR2 SVGAGI. The CDR3 sequence is 15 residues long. CDR3 sequence reads: CASRRGTGTHHEQYF. The CDR3, as DNA: TGTGCCAGCAGACGAGGGACAGGGACCCACCACGAGCAGTACTTC.

This clone was seen more than once but under ten times. The chain couples TRBV19 to TRBJ2-6, with TRBD2 identical over 10 bases. Losses at the gene ends were 7 bases for V and 0 bases for J; bases not matched to a gene: 3. Germline loops: CDR1 LNHDA, CDR2 SQIVND (reference sequence). The CDR3 covers 16 residues. In DNA, the CDR3 is TGTGCCAGTAATAAGCGGGAGGGCTCTGGGGCCAACGTCCTGACTTTC. This encodes CASNKREGSGANVLTF.

V is TRBV29-1 and J is TRBJ1-2; D is possibly TRBD1 (6 bases). This CDR3 is 12 amino acids long. CDR1 is SQVTM and CDR2 is ANQGSEA in the germline V gene. V was pared by 7 bases and J by 4 bases, with 13 bases between. This CDR3 is CSARDTFYGYTF. CDR3 DNA sequence: TGCAGCGCCAGGGACACGTTCTATGGCTACACCTTC. The complete variable domain, with remaining parts taken from reference TRBV29-1 and TRBJ1-2, reads SAVISQKPSRDICQRGTSLTIQCQVDSQVTMMFWYRQQPGQSLTLIATANQGSEATYESGFVIDKFPISRPNLTFSTLTVSNMSPEDSSIYLCSARDTFYGYTFGSGTRLTVV.

The DNA for the CDR3 is TGTGCCAGCAGTCCTCCGATGCCGAGCTACGAGCAGTACTTC. Translated: CASSPPMPSYEQYF. The rearrangement uses TRBV6-6 and TRBJ2-7, with unresolved D. Germline V gene data show CDR1 as MNHNY and CDR2 as SVGAGI (reference sequence). Trimming removed 5 bases at V and 3 bases at J, with 14 bases between. The CDR3 has 14 residues.

For the CDR3, the DNA is TGTGCCAGTAGTGTGACAGGCATGAACACTGAAGCTTTCTTT. Protein: CASSVTGMNTEAFF. The chain recombines TRBV19 with TRBJ1-1; maybe TRBD1 (6 bases). The germline CDR1 and CDR2 sequences are LNHDA and SQIVND (reference sequence). Trimming shortened V by 5 bases and J by 0 bases, and 10 bases separated the two germline ends. The CDR3 has 14 amino acids.

The chain joins TRBV20-1 to TRBJ2-7; TRBD2 aligns across 14 bases. CDR1 is DFQATT, CDR2 SNEGSKA, per germline (reference sequence). Unmatched junction bases numbered 14, after V lost 6 bases and J lost 7 bases. The CDR3 is 16 amino acids. Here the CDR3 reads CSASRLAGGIWGEQYF. The CDR3 bases are TGCAGTGCCAGTCGACTAGCGGGAGGGATTTGGGGAGAGCAGTACTTC.

The chain joins TRBV5-6 to TRBJ2-5, with D possibly being TRBD1 (5 bases). This CDR3 has 14 residues. V dropped 0 bases and J dropped 5 bases, with 11 bases sitting between them. CDR1 SGHDT and CDR2 YYEEEE come from the germline V gene. CDR3 nucleotides: TGTGCCAGCAGCTTGGATGGGGCCGGGGAGACCCAGTACTTC. This translates into CASSLDGAGETQYF. The complete variable domain, with remaining parts taken from reference TRBV5-6 and TRBJ2-5, reads DAGVTQSPTHLIKTRGQQVTLRCSPKSGHDTVSWYQQALGQGPQFIFQYYEEEERQRGNFPDRFSGHQFPNYSSELNVNALLLGDSALYLCASSLDGAGETQYFGPGTRLLVL.

The V and J genes are TRBV6-6 and TRBJ2-7; D not certain. This CDR3 comprises 13 residues. Germline V gene sequence: CDR1 MNHNY, CDR2 SVGAGI (reference sequence). V lost 5 bases, J lost 2 bases, and 10 bases lay in between. The chain's CDR3 is CASSLPIPYEQYF. CDR3 nucleotide sequence: TGTGCCAGCAGTCTCCCCATCCCCTACGAGCAGTACTTC.

This chain connects TRBV2 to TRBJ1-5, with TRBD1 as a possible D gene (6 bases). V was pared by 6 bases and J by 0 bases, with 12 bases between. This CDR3 has 15 residues. The germline CDR1 and CDR2 sequences are SNHLY and FYNNEI. Here the CDR3 reads CASSEQGNSNQPQHF. The CDR3 nucleotides are TGTGCCAGCAGCGAACAGGGAAATAGCAATCAGCCCCAGCATTTT.

The J gene is TRBJ1-3, the V gene TRBV7-9; possible D gene TRBD1, 5 bases. V was cut by 5 bases and J by 8 bases, with 22 bases left in between. This CDR3 is 16 amino acids long. Germline-derived CDR1 and CDR2 are SEHNR and FQNEAQ (reference sequence). The CDR3 nucleotides are TGTGCCAGCAGCCCGACCCCACAAGGGGCCCGGGACACCATATATTTT. It encodes CASSPTPQGARDTIYF.

V and J are TRBV6-6 and TRBJ2-1; 12 positions agree with TRBD2. V lost 0 bases to trimming and J lost 6 bases; unmatched junction nucleotides: 3. Germline V gene sequence: CDR1 MNHNY, CDR2 SVGAGI (reference sequence). CDR3 length equals 16 residues. The CDR3 loop is CASSYSLAGGGNEQFF. The CDR3 nucleotides read TGTGCCAGCAGTTACTCTCTAGCGGGAGGGGGCAATGAGCAGTTCTTC.

This clone was detected only once. V and J are TRBV5-1 and TRBJ2-5, with 7 positions matching TRBD1. The length of the CDR3 is 14 residues. Germline CDR1 reads SGHRS; CDR2 reads YFSETQ. Losses at the gene ends were 4 bases for V and 7 bases for J; bases not matched to a gene: 10. CDR3 nucleotide sequence: TGCGCCAGCAGCACGGCCCAGGGGGACGGGACCCAGTACTTC. The encoded protein is CASSTAQGDGTQYF. The variable domain in full, completed from reference TRBV5-1 and TRBJ2-5, reads KAGVTQTPRYLIKTRGQQVTLSCSPISGHRSVSWYQQTPGQGLQFLFEYFSETQRNKGNFPGRFSGRQFSNSRSEMNVSTLELGDSALYLCASSTAQGDGTQYFGPGTRLLVL.

V is TRBV4-1 and J is TRBJ1-1; D not resolved. The V end lost 0 bases, the J end lost 7 bases, and 9 bases lay between the germline ends. This CDR3 spans 13 amino acids. Germline V lookup: CDR1 MGHRA, CDR2 YSYEKL. The CDR3 region is CASSQDRESEAFF. In DNA form, the CDR3 reads TGCGCCAGCAGCCAAGATCGGGAGAGTGAAGCTTTCTTT.